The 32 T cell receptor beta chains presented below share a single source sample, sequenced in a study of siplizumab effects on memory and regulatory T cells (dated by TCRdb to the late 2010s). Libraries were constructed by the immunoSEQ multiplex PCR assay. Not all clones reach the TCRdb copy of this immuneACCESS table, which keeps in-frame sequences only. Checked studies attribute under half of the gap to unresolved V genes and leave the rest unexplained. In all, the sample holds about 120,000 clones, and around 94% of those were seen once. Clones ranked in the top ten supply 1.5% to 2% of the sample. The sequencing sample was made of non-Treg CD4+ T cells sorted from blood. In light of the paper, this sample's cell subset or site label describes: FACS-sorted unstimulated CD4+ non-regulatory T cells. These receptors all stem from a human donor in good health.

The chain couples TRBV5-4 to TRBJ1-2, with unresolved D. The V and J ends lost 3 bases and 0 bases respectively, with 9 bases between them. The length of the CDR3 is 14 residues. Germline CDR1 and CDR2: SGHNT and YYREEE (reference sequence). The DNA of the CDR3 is TGTGCCAGCAGCTCAATGATAGCTAACTATGGCTACACCTTC. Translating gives CASSSMIANYGYTF.

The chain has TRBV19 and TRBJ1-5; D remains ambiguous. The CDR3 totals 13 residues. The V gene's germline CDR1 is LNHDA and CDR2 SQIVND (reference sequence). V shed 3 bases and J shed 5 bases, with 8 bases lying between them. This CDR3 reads CASSIRLDQPQHF. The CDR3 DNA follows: TGTGCCAGTAGTATCCGGCTGGATCAGCCCCAGCATTTT.

The CDR3 nucleotides are TGTGCCAGCAGCGTTAGCTCCTTTAATGAGCAGTTCTTC. As protein: CASSVSSFNEQFF. The chain recombines TRBV9 with TRBJ2-1; D not certain. The CDR3 loop spans 13 amino acids. Trimming left V 2 bases short and J 7 bases short, with 10 bases between. From germline, CDR1 is SGDLS and CDR2 YYNGEE.

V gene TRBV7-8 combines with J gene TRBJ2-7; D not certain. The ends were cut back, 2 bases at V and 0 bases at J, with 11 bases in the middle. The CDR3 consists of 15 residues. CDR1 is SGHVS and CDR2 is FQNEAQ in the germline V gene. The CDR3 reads CASSLRWPSSYEQYF. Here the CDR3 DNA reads TGTGCCAGCAGCTTAAGGTGGCCCAGCTCCTACGAGCAGTACTTC.

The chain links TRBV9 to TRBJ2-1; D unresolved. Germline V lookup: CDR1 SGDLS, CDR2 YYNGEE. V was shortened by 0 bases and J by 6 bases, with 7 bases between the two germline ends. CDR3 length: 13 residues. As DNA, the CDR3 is TGTGCCAGCAGCGTAGTAGGTATCAATGAGCAGTTCTTC. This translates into CASSVVGINEQFF.

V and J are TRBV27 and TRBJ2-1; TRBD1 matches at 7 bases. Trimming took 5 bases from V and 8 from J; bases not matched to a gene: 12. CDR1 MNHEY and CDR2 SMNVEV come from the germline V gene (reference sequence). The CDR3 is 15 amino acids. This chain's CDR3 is CASSPKNRGRDEQFF. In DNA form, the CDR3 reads TGTGCCAGCAGTCCAAAAAACAGGGGTCGCGATGAGCAGTTCTTC.

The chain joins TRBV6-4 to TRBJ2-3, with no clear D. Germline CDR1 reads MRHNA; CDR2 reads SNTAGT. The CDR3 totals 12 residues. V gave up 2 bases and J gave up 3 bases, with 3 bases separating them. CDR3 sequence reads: CASSDGTDTQYF. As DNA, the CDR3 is TGTGCCAGCAGTGACGGGACAGATACGCAGTATTTT.

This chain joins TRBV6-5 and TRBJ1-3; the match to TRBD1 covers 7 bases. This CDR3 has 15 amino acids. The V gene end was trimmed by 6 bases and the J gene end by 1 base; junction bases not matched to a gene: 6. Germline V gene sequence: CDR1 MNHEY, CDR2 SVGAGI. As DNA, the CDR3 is TGTGCCAGCAGCCGACAGGGTACGTCTGGAAACACCATATATTTT. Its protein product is CASSRQGTSGNTIYF.

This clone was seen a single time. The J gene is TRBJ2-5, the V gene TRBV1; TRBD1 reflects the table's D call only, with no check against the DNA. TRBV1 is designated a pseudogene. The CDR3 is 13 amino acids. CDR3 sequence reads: CTSSQDGQKTQYF. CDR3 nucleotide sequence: TGCACCAGCAGCCAAGATGGCCAGAAGACCCAGTACTTC.

CDR3 loop: CASSSIDTKPNSGTDTQYF. CDR3 in DNA: TGTGCCAGCAGCTCTATAGATACTAAGCCGAACAGCGGGACAGATACGCAGTATTTT. The rearrangement links TRBV7-6 to TRBJ2-3, with TRBD2 as a possible D gene (6 bases). Germline-derived CDR1 and CDR2 are SGHVS and FNYEAQ. This CDR3 has 19 amino acids. Trimming removed 4 bases at V and 3 bases at J, with 26 bases between.

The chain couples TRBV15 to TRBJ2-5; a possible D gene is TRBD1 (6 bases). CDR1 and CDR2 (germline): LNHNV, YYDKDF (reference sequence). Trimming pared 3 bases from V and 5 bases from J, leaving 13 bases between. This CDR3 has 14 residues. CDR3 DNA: TGTGCCACCAGCAGGGTACAGGGATGGGAGACCCAGTACTTC. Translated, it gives CATSRVQGWETQYF.

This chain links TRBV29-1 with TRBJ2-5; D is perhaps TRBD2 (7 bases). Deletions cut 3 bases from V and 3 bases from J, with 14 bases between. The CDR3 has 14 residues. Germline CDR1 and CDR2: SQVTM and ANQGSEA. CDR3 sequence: CSVEGHGTKETQYF. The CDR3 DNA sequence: TGCAGCGTTGAGGGACACGGGACTAAAGAGACCCAGTACTTC.

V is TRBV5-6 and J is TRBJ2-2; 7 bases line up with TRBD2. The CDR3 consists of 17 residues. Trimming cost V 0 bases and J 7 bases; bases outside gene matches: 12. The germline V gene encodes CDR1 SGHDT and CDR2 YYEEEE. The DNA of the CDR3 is TGTGCCAGCAGCTTGGCTGGCCTAGCGGTTAACCACGGGGAGCTGTTTTTT. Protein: CASSLAGLAVNHGELFF.

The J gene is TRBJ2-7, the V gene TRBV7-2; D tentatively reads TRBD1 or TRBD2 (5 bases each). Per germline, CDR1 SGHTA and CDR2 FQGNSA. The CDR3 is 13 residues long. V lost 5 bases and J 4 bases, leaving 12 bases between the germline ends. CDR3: CASSPPGGYEQYF. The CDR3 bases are TGTGCCAGCAGCCCTCCTGGGGGTTACGAGCAGTACTTC.

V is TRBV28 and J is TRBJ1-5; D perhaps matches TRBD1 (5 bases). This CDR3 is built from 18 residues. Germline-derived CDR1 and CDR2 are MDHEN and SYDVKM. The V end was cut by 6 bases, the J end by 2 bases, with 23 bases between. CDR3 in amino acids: CASSQRLGGTRGNQPQHF. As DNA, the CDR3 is TGTGCCAGCAGCCAGAGGTTGGGCGGGACCCGGGGCAATCAGCCCCAGCATTTT.

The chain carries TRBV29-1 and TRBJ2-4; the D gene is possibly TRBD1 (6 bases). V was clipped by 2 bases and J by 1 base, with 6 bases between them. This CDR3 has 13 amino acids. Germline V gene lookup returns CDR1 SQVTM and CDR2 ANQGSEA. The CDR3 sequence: CSVEQGAKNIQYF. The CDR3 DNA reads TGCAGCGTTGAACAGGGGGCCAAAAACATTCAGTACTTC.

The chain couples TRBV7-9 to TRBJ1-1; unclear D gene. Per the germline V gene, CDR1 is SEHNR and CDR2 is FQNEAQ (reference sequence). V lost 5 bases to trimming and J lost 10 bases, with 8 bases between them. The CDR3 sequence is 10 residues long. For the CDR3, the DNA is TGTGCCAGCAGCAATTCGGGAGCTTTCTTT. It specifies CASSNSGAFF.

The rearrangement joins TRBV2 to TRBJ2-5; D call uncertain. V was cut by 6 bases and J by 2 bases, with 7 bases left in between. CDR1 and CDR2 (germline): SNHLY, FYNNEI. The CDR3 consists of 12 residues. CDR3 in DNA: TGTGCCAGCAGAGAGATGCAAGAGACCCAGTACTTC. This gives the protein CASREMQETQYF.

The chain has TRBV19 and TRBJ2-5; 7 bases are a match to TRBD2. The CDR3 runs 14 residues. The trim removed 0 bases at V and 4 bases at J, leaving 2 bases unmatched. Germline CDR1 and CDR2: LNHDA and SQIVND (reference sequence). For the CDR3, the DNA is TGTGCCAGTAGTATAGATCAGCGGGGAGAGACCCAGTACTTC. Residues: CASSIDQRGETQYF.

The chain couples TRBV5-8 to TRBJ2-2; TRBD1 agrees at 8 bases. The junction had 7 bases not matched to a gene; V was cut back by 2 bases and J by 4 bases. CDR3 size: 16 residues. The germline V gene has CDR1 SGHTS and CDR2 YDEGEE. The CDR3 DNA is TGTGCCAGCAGCTTACAAGGACAGGGCTTCACCGGGGAGCTGTTTTTT. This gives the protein CASSLQGQGFTGELFF.

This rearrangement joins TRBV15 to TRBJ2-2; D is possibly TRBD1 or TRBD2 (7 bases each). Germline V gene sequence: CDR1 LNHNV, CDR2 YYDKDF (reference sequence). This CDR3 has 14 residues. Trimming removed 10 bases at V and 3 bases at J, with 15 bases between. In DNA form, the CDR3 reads TGTGCCATTGGGGAGGGGGCTTACACCGGGGAGCTGTTTTTT. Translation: CAIGEGAYTGELFF.

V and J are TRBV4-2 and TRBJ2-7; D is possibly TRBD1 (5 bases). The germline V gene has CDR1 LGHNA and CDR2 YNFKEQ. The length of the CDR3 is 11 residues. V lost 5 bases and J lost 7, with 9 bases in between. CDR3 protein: CASSYDSEQYF. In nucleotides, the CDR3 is TGTGCCAGCAGCTACGACAGTGAGCAGTACTTC.

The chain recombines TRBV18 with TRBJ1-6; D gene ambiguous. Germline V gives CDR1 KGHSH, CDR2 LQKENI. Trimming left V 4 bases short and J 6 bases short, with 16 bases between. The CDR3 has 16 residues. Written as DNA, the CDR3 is TGTGCCAGCTCACTTAGGCAGCAAAATAGTAATTCACCCCTCCACTTT. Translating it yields CASSLRQQNSNSPLHF.

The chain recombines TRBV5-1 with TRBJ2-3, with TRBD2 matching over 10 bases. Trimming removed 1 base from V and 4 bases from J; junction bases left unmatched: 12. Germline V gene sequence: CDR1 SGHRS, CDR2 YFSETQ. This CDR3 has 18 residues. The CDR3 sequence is CASSLMLAGDAGSDTQYF. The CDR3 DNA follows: TGCGCCAGCAGCTTGATGCTAGCGGGAGACGCCGGCTCAGATACGCAGTATTTT.

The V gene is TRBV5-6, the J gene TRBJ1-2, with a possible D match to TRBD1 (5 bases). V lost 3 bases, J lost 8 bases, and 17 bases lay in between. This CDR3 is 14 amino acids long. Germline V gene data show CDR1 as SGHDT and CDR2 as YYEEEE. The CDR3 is CASSWVGASGGYTF. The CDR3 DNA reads TGTGCCAGCAGCTGGGTAGGGGCGAGTGGCGGCTACACCTTC.

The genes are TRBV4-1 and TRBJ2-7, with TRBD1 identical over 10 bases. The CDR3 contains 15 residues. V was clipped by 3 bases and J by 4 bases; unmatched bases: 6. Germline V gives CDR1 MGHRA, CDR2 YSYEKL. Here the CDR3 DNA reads TGCGCCAGCAGCCACTCGGGACAGGGGTTATACGAGCAGTACTTC. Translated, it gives CASSHSGQGLYEQYF.

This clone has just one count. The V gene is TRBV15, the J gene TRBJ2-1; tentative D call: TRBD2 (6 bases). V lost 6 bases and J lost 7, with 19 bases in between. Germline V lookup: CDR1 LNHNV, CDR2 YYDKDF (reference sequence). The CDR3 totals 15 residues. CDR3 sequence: CATSYRTTVPNEQFF. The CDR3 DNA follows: TGTGCCACCAGTTATCGGACTACGGTCCCAAATGAGCAGTTCTTC.

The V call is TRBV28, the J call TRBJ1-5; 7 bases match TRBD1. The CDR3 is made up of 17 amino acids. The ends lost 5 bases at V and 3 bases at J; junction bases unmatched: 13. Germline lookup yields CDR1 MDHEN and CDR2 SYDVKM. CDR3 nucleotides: TGTGCCAGCAGTCCCGAGAGACAGGGAGTAAACAATCAGCCCCAGCATTTT. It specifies CASSPERQGVNNQPQHF. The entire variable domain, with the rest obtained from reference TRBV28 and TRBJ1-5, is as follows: DVKVTQSSRYLVKRTGEKVFLECVQDMDHENMFWYRQDPGLGLRLIYFSYDVKMKEKGDIPEGYSVSREKKERFSLILESASTNQTSMYLCASSPERQGVNNQPQHFGDGTRLSIL.

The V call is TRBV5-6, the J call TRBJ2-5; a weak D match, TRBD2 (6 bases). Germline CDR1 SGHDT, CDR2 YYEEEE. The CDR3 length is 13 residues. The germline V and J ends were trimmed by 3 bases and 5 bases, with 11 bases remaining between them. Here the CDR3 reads CASSSGVPETQYF. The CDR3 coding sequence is TGTGCCAGCAGCTCGGGGGTCCCGGAGACCCAGTACTTC.

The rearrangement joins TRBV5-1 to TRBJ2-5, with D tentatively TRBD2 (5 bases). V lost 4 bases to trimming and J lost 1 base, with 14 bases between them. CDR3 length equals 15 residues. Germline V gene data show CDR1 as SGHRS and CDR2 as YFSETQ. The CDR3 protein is CASSRGAGIQETQYF. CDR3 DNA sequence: TGCGCCAGCAGCCGCGGAGCCGGGATCCAAGAGACCCAGTACTTC.

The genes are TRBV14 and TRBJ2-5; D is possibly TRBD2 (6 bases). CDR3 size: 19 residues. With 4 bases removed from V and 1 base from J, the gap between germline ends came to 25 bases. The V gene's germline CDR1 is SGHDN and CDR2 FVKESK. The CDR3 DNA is TGTGCCAGCAGCCGCACCGGCTTTATTTTCGCGGGGACCCAAGAGACCCAGTACTTC. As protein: CASSRTGFIFAGTQETQYF.

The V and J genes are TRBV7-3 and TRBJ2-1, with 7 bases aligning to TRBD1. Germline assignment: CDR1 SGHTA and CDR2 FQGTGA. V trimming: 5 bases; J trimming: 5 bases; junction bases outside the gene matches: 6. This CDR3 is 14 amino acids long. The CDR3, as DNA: TGTGCCAGCAGCCAGACAGGGTCGCACAATGAGCAGTTCTTC. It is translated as CASSQTGSHNEQFF.